This T cell receptor (beta chain) stems from a study of blood T cell repertoires in COVID-19. Overall study context: In each case, the material was cDNA or gDNA derived from T cells, B-cell-depleted T cells, or PBMCs.

The CDR3 sequence is 13 residues long. The germline V gene encodes CDR1 MNHEY and CDR2 SVGAGI. With V trimmed by 11 bases and J by 6 bases, 10 bases remained unmatched. Profiled with immunoSEQ multiplex PCR; TCRdb holds only in-frame clones, not every one. The sample has under 300,000 clones; roughly 90% are singletons. In this sample, this clone turned up once. This TCR was sampled from a woman aged 25 to 39 with active or convalescent COVID-19. The rearrangement uses TRBV6-5 and TRBJ2-5, with TRBD2 matching over 9 bases. Sample: peripheral blood. The CDR3 sequence is CACGGGAGKTQYF. The CDR3 DNA reads TGTGCCTGCGGCGGGGGGGCAGGAAAGACCCAGTACTTC.